Shown below are 16 T cell receptor beta chains from a single sample sequenced in a study of blood T cell repertoires in COVID-19. Data came from immunoSEQ multiplex PCR; TCRdb stores just in-frame clones and leaves some out. The table lists some 250,000 clones, about nine tenths of them singletons, with 0.95% to 1.5% in the top ten. The specimen was PBMCs or T cells enriched from blood (not recorded which). The receptors here all came from a human donor in a cohort exposed to, infected with or recovered from COVID-19 (not recorded which). The donor label of this sample is uncertain.

V usage is TRBV4-2 and J usage is TRBJ1-1; D remains unclear. The CDR3 sequence is 16 residues long. Trimming stripped 0 bases from V and 1 base from J, with 12 bases between. Per the germline V gene, CDR1 is LGHNA and CDR2 is YNFKEQ. CDR3 sequence reads: CASSQDLEGRNTEAFF. The CDR3 DNA reads as TGTGCCAGCAGCCAAGATCTGGAAGGGAGGAACACTGAAGCTTTCTTT.

The table lists this clone with a few counts. CDR3 in amino acids: CASSFFPLYPYEQYF. The CDR3 DNA reads as TGTGCCAGCAGTTTTTTTCCTTTATATCCCTACGAGCAGTACTTC. The rearrangement joins TRBV27 to TRBJ2-7, with D hard to call. This CDR3 has 15 amino acids. With 3 bases removed from V and 2 bases from J, the gap between germline ends came to 14 bases. CDR1 is MNHEY, CDR2 SMNVEV, per germline (reference sequence).

V usage is TRBV4-1 and J usage is TRBJ1-5; D is unclear. The CDR3 is 15 residues long. Germline V gene sequence: CDR1 MGHRA, CDR2 YSYEKL. The V gene lost 1 base and the J gene lost 2 bases, with 9 bases spanning the gap. The CDR3 DNA is TGCGCCAGCAGCCAAGGATCGTCGGGCAATCAGCCCCAGCATTTT. Protein: CASSQGSSGNQPQHF.

Only a few counts were recorded for this clone. The same CDR3 arises from other DNA sequences in this sample as well. The rearrangement uses TRBV7-9 and TRBJ1-1; D remains ambiguous. V lost 5 bases, J lost 1 base, and 14 bases lay in between. The CDR3 is 15 amino acids. Per the germline V gene, CDR1 is SEHNR and CDR2 is FQNEAQ (reference sequence). This chain's CDR3 is CASSPTGARNTEAFF. CDR3 coding DNA: TGTGCCAGCAGCCCGACCGGAGCTCGGAACACTGAAGCTTTCTTT. Filled out from reference TRBV7-9 and TRBJ1-1, the complete variable domain reads DTGVSQNPRHKITKRGQNVTFRCDPISEHNRLYWYRQTLGQGPEFLTYFQNEAQLEKSRLLSDRFSAERPKGSFSTLEIQRTEQGDSAMYLCASSPTGARNTEAFFGQGTRLTVV.

The J gene is TRBJ1-6, the V gene TRBV7-9; TRBD1 matches 10 bases. The CDR3 is 17 residues long. The junction had 3 bases not matched to a gene; V was cut back by 4 bases and J by 0 bases. Per germline, CDR1 SEHNR and CDR2 FQNEAQ (reference sequence). The CDR3 spells CASSSDRGPSYNSPLHF. The CDR3 DNA is TGTGCCAGCAGCTCTGACAGGGGGCCCTCCTATAATTCACCCCTCCACTTT.

Only one count was recorded for this clone. The chain combines TRBV11-3 with TRBJ2-7, with 8 positions matching TRBD2. With V trimmed by 1 base and J by 6 bases, 8 bases remained unmatched. Per germline, CDR1 SGHNT and CDR2 YENEEA. The CDR3 covers 15 residues. The CDR3 reads CASSLAGGPSSEQYF. The DNA for the CDR3 is TGTGCCAGCAGCTTAGCGGGGGGGCCGAGCAGCGAGCAGTACTTC. Full variable domain (missing parts from reference TRBV11-3 and TRBJ2-7): EAGVVQSPRYKIIEKKQPVAFWCNPISGHNTLYWYLQNLGQGPELLIRYENEEAVDDSQLPKDRFSAERLKGVDSTLKIQPAELGDSAVYLCASSLAGGPSSEQYFGPGTRLTVT.

This chain connects TRBV7-9 to TRBJ2-3; 8 nucleotides match TRBD2. This CDR3 spans 15 amino acids. CDR1 is SEHNR, CDR2 FQNEAQ, per germline (reference sequence). Trimming removed 5 bases from V and 2 bases from J; junction bases left unmatched: 6. The CDR3 reads CASSRLAGLTDTQYF. In DNA, the CDR3 is TGTGCCAGCAGCCGCCTAGCGGGCCTCACAGATACGCAGTATTTT.

This sequence joins TRBV11-1 and TRBJ2-7, with D perhaps matching TRBD2 (6 bases). V lost 2 bases, J lost 0 bases, and 11 bases lay in between. CDR1 is SGHAT, CDR2 FQDESV, per germline (reference sequence). The CDR3 loop spans 15 amino acids. As DNA, the CDR3 is TGTGCCAGCAGCTTACCTAGCGACCTCTCCTACGAGCAGTACTTC. Protein: CASSLPSDLSYEQYF.

The rearrangement links TRBV7-9 to TRBJ1-1, with D perhaps matching TRBD1 (6 bases). This CDR3 is built from 14 residues. Trimming stripped 5 bases from V and 1 base from J, with 11 bases between. Looked up from germline, CDR1 is SEHNR and CDR2 is FQNEAQ (reference sequence). CDR3 in amino acids: CASSPDSRNTEAFF. CDR3 nucleotide sequence: TGTGCCAGCAGCCCGGACAGCAGGAACACTGAAGCTTTCTTT.

The J gene is TRBJ2-2, the V gene TRBV30; 11 bases map to TRBD1. This CDR3 has 14 residues. The J segment lost 4 bases and the V segment lost 5 bases, leaving 3 bases of the junction unmatched. The germline CDR1 and CDR2 sequences are GTSNPN and SVGIG (reference sequence). CDR3 nucleotides: TGTGCCTGGTTGGGACAGGGGGGCACCGGGGAGCTGTTTTTT. It translates to CAWLGQGGTGELFF.

This rearrangement joins TRBV7-2 to TRBJ1-4; no definite D call. The CDR3 sequence is 15 residues long. V was trimmed by 0 bases and J by 3 bases, leaving 8 bases between them. The germline V gene has CDR1 SGHTA and CDR2 FQGNSA. This CDR3 is CASSLAGSSNEKLFF. The CDR3 region has the DNA TGTGCCAGCAGCTTAGCGGGCAGCTCTAATGAAAAACTGTTTTTT.

The gene calls are TRBV5-1 and TRBJ1-6; D possibly corresponds to TRBD1 (5 bases). The CDR3 runs 15 residues. Deletions cut 0 bases from V and 8 bases from J, with 12 bases between. Germline CDR1 and CDR2: SGHRS and YFSETQ. CDR3 amino acids: CASSLVGGWYSPLHF. CDR3 DNA: TGCGCCAGCAGCTTGGTGGGGGGGTGGTATTCACCCCTCCACTTT.

The rearrangement uses TRBV7-3 and TRBJ1-6; a weak D match, TRBD1 (5 bases). This CDR3 region has 14 residues. V was pared by 2 bases and J by 6 bases, with 8 bases between. Germline V gives CDR1 SGHTA, CDR2 FQGTGA. As DNA, the CDR3 is TGTGCCAGCAGCTTACGCAGGGCTAATTCACCCCTCCACTTT. This gives the protein CASSLRRANSPLHF.

The rearrangement joins TRBV4-1 to TRBJ2-5; the match to TRBD2 covers 7 bases. With V trimmed by 1 base and J by 3 bases, 11 bases remained unmatched. The CDR3 is made up of 17 amino acids. CDR1 and CDR2 from the germline V gene are MGHRA and YSYEKL. The CDR3 loop reads CASSQGANWGGKETQYF. CDR3 in DNA: TGCGCCAGCAGCCAAGGTGCCAACTGGGGGGGTAAAGAGACCCAGTACTTC.

The V call is TRBV4-1, the J call TRBJ1-1, with a possible D match to TRBD1 (5 bases). V shed 0 bases and J shed 0 bases, with 5 bases lying between them. The CDR3 sequence is 14 residues long. Germline assignment: CDR1 MGHRA and CDR2 YSYEKL. In DNA form, the CDR3 reads TGCGCCAGCAGCCAAGAGACAGTGAACACTGAAGCTTTCTTT. Protein product: CASSQETVNTEAFF.

This clone was seen a handful of times. The gene calls are TRBV4-1 and TRBJ2-1, with D hard to call. This CDR3 comprises 15 residues. Germline V gene sequence: CDR1 MGHRA, CDR2 YSYEKL. Trimming left V 0 bases short and J 3 bases short, with 9 bases between. The CDR3 DNA reads TGCGCCAGCAGCCAAGATATCAACGGCTACAATGAGCAGTTCTTC. It translates to CASSQDINGYNEQFF.